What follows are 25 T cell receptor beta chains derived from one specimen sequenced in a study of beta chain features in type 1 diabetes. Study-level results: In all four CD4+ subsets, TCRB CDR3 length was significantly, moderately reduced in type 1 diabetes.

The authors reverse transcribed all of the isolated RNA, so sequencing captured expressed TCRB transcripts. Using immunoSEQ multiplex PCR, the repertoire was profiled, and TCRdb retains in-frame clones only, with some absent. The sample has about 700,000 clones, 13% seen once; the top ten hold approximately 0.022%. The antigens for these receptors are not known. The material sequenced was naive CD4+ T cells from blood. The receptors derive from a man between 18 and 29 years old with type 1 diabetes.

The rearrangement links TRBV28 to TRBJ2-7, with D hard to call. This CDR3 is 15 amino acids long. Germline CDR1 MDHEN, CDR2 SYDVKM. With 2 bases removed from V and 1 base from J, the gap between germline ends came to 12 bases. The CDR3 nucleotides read TGTGCCAGCAGTTTAGGCCGCTCCAATTCCTACGAGCAGTACTTC. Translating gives CASSLGRSNSYEQYF.

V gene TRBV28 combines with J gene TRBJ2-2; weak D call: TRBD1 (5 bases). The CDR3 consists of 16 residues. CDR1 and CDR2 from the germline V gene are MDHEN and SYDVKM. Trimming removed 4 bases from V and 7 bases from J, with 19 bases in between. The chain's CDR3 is CASSSPRQSFGGELFF. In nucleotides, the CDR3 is TGTGCCAGCAGTTCCCCGAGACAGAGCTTCGGCGGGGAGCTGTTTTTT.

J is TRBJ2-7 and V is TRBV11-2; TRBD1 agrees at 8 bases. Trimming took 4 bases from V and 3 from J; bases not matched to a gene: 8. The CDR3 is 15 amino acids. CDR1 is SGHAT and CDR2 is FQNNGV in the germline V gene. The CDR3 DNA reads TGTGCCAGCAGCTCATTGGGGGACAGGTACTACGAGCAGTACTTC. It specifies CASSSLGDRYYEQYF.

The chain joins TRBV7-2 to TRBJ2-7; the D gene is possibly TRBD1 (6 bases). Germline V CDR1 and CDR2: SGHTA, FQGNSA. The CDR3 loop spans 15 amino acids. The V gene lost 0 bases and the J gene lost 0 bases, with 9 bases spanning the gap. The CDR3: CASSLAGALSYEQYF. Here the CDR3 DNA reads TGTGCCAGCAGCTTAGCGGGGGCCCTCTCCTACGAGCAGTACTTC.

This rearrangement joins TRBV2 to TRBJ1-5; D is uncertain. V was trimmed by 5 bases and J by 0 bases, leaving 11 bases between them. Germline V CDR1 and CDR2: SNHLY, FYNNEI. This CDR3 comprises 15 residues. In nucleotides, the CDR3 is TGTGCCAGCAGTCGGGCGGATTATAGCAATCAGCCCCAGCATTTT. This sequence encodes CASSRADYSNQPQHF.

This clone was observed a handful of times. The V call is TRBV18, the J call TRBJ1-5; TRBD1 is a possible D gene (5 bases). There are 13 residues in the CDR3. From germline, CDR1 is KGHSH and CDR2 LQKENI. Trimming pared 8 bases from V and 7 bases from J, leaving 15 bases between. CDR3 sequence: CASQGTGQQPQHF. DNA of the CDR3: TGTGCCAGCCAGGGAACAGGCCAACAGCCCCAGCATTTT.

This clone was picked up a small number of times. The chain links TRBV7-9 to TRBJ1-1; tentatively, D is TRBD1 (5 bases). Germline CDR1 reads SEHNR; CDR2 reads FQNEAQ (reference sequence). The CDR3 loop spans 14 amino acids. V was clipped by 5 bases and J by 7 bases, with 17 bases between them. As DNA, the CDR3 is TGTGCCAGCAGCCTAAGTGGGGGATCGGTTGAAGCTTTCTTT. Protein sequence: CASSLSGGSVEAFF.

The CDR3 DNA follows: TGTGCCAGCAGCCAAGAGCCCCGAAGGGGGACCGGGGAGCTGTTTTTT. Protein sequence: CASSQEPRRGTGELFF. The chain uses TRBV14 and TRBJ2-2; possible D gene TRBD1, 6 bases. Trimming cost V 0 bases and J 5 bases, with 13 bases left between them. The CDR3 length is 16 residues. Germline V gene lookup returns CDR1 SGHDN and CDR2 FVKESK.

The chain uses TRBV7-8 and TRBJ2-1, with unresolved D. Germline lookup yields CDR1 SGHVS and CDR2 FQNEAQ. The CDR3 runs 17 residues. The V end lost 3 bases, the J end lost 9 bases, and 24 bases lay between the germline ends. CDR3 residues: CASSFSSVLSILIEQFF. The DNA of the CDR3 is TGTGCCAGCAGCTTCTCTTCGGTCCTCTCTATCCTCATTGAGCAGTTCTTC.

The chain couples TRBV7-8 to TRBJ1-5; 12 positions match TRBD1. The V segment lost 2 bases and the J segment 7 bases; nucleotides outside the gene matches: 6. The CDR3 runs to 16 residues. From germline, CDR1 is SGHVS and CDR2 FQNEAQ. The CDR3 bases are TGTGCCAGCAGCTTATGGGACAGGGGGCTGCGACAGCCCCAGCATTTT. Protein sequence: CASSLWDRGLRQPQHF.

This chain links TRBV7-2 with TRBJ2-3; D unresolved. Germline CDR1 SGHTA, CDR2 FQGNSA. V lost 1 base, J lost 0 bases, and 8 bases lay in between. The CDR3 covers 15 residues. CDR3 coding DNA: TGTGCCAGCAGCTTAGTTGGCAGCAGCACAGATACGCAGTATTTT. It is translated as CASSLVGSSTDTQYF.

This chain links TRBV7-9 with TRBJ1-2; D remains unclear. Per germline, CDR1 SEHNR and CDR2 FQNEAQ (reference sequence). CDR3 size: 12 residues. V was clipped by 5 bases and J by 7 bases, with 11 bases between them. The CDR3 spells CASSERASGYTF. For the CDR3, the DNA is TGTGCCAGCAGCGAACGGGCGTCTGGCTACACCTTC.

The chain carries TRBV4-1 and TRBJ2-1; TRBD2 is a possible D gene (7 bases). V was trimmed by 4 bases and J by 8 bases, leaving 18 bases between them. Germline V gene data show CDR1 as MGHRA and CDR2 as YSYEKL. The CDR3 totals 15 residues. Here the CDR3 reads CASSPVGGLKDEQFF. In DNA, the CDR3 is TGCGCCAGCAGCCCCGTCGGGGGGCTTAAGGATGAGCAGTTCTTC.

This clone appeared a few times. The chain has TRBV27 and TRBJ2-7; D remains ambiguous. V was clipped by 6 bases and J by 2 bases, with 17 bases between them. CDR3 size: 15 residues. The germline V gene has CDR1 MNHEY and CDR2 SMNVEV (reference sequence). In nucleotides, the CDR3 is TGTGCCAGCAGCCCCTTCCTATTAATCGCCTACGAGCAGTACTTC. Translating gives CASSPFLLIAYEQYF.

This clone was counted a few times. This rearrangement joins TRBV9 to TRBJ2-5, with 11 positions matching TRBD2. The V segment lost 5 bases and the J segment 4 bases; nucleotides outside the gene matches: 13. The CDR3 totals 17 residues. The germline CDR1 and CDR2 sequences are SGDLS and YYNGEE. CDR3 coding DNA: TGTGCCAGCAGTGTTAGCGGGGGGGCCTTGTTTGCAGAGACCCAGTACTTC. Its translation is CASSVSGGALFAETQYF.

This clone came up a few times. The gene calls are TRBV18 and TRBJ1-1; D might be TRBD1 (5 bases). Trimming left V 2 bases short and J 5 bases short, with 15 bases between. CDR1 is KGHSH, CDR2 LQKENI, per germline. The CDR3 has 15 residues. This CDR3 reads CASSPRDSFPTEAFF. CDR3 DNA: TGTGCCAGCTCACCAAGAGACAGCTTTCCAACTGAAGCTTTCTTT.

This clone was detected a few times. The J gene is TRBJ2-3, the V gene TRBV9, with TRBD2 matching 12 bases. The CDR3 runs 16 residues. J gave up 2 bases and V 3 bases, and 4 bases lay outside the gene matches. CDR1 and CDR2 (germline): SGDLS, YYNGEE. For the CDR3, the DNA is TGTGCCAGCAGCGAGACTAGCGGGGGTTTCACAGATACGCAGTATTTT. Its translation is CASSETSGGFTDTQYF.

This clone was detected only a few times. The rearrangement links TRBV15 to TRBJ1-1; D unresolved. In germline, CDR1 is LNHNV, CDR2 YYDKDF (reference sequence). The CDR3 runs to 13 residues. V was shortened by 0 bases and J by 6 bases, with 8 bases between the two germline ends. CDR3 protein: CATSRDPTAEAFF. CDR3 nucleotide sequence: TGTGCCACCAGCAGAGATCCTACCGCTGAAGCTTTCTTT.

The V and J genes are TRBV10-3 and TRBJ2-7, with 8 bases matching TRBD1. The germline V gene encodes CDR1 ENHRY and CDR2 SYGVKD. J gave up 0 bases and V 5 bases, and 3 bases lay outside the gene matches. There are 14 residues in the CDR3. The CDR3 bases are TGTGCCATCAGTCCGGGACAGGCCTCCTACGAGCAGTACTTC. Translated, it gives CAISPGQASYEQYF.

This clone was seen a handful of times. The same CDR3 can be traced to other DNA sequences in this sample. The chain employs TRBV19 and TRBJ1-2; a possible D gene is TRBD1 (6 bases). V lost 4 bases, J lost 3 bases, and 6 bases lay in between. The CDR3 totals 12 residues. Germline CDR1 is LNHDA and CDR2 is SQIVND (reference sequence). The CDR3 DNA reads TGTGCCAGTAGTAACAGGGACTATGGCTACACCTTC. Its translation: CASSNRDYGYTF. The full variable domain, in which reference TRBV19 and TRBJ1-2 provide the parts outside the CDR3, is DGGITQSPKYLFRKEGQNVTLSCEQNLNHDAMYWYRQDPGQGLRLIYYSQIVNDFQKGDIAEGYSVSREKKESFPLTVTSAQKNPTAFYLCASSNRDYGYTFGSGTRLTVV.

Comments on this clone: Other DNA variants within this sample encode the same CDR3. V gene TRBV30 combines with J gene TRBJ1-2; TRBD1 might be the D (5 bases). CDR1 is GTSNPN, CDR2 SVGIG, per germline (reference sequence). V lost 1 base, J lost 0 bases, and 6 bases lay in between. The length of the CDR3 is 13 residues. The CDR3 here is CAWSGGANYGYTF. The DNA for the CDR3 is TGTGCCTGGAGTGGAGGGGCTAACTATGGCTACACCTTC.

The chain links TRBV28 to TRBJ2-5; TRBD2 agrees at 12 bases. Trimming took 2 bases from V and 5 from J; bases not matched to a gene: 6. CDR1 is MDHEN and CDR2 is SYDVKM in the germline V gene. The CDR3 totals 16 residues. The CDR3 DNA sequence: TGTGCCAGCAGTTTACCTAGCGGGGGGGCCCTGGAGACCCAGTACTTC. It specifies CASSLPSGGALETQYF.

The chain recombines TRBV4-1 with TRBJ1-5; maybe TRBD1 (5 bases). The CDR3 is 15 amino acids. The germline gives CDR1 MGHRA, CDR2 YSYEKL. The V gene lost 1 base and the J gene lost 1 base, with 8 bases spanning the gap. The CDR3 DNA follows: TGCGCCAGCAGCCAAGGGGGACGAAGCAATCAGCCCCAGCATTTT. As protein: CASSQGGRSNQPQHF.

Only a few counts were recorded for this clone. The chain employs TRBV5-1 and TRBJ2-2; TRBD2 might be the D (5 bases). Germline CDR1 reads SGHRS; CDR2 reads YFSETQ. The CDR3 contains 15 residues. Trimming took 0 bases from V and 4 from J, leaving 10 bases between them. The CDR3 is CASSLEGAVTGELFF. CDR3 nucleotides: TGCGCCAGCAGCTTGGAGGGAGCCGTCACCGGGGAGCTGTTTTTT.

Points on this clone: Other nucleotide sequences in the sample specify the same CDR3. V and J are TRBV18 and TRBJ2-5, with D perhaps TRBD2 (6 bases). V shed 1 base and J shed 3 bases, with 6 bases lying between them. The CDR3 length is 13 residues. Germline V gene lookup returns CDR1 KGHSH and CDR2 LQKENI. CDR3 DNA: TGTGCCAGCTCACCACGGGAGGAAGAGACCCAGTACTTC. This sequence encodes CASSPREEETQYF.